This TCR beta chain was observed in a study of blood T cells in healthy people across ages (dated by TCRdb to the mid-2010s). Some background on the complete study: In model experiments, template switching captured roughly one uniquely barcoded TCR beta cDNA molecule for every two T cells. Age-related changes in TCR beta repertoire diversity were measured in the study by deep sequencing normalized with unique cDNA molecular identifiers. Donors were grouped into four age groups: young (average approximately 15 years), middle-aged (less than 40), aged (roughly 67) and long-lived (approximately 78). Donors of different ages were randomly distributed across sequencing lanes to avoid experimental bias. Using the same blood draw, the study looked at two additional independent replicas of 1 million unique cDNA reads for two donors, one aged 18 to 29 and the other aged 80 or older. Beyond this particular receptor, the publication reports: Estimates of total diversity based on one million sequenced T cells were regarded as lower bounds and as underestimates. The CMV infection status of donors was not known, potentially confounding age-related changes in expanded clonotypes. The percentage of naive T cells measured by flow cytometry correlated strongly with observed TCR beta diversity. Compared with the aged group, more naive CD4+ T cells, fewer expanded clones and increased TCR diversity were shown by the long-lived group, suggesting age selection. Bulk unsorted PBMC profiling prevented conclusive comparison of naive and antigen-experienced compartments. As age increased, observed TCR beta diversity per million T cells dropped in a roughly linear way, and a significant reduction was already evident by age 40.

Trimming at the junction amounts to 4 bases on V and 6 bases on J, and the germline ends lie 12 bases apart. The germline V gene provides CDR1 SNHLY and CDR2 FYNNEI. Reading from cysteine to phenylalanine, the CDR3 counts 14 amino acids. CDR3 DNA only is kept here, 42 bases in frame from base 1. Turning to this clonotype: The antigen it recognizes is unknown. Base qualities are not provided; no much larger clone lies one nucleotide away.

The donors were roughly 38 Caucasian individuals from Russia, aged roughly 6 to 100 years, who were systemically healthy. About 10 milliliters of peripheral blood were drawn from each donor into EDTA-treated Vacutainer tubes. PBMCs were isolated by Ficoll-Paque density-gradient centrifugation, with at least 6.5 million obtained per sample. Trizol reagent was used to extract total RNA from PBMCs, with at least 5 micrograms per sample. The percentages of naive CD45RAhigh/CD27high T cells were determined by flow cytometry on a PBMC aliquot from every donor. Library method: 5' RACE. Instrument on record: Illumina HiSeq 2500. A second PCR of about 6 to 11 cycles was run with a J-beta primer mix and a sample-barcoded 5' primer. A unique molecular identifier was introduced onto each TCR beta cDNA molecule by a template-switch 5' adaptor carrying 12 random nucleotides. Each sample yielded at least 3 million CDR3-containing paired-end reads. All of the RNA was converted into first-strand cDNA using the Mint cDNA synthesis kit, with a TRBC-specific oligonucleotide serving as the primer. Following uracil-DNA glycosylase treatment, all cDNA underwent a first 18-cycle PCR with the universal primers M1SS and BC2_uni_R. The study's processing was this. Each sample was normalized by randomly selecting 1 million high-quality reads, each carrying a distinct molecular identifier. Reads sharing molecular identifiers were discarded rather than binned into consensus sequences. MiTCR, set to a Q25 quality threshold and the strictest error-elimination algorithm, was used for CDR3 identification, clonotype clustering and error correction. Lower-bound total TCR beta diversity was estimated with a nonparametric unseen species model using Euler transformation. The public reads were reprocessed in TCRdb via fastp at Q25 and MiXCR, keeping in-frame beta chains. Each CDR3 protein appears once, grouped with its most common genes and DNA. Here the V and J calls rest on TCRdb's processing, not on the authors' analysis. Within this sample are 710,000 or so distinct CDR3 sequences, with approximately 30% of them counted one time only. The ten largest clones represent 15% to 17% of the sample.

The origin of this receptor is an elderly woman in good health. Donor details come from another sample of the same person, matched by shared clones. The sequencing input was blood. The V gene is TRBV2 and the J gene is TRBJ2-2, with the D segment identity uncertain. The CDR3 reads CASSGLQASGELFF. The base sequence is TGTGCCAGCAGTGGTCTCCAAGCCTCCGGGGAGCTGTTTTTT.